Each of the 31 T cell receptor beta chains below was sequenced from the same sample in a study of blood T cell repertoires in COVID-19. The protocol was immunoSEQ multiplex PCR, while the TCRdb copy is restricted to in-frame clones and leaves out a portion. The table records 150,000 to 200,000 clones, 80% to 90% of them present only once. The sequencing sample was made of peripheral blood. These receptors all come from a man aged 18-30 years who had recovered from COVID-19.

The rearrangement joins TRBV3-1 (or the pseudogene TRBV3-2) to TRBJ2-2, with 8 bases aligning to TRBD2. With 2 bases clipped from V and 6 bases from J, the junction kept 11 bases outside the gene matches. The CDR3 totals 17 residues. The germline V gene has CDR1 LGHDT and CDR2 YNNKEL (reference sequence). The chain's CDR3 is CASSQTPYRGGAGELFF. For the CDR3, the DNA is TGTGCCAGCAGCCAAACCCCATATCGGGGGGGAGCCGGGGAGCTGTTTTTT.

V and J are TRBV7-2 and TRBJ2-7; no definite D call. Trimming removed 5 bases from V and 3 bases from J, with 17 bases in between. This CDR3 region has 15 residues. Germline V gene lookup returns CDR1 SGHTA and CDR2 FQGNSA. CDR3 sequence (DNA): TGTGCCAGCAGCCCAGCCTCCGGGTCCATCTACGAGCAGTACTTC. Its protein is CASSPASGSIYEQYF.

V gene TRBV4-1 combines with J gene TRBJ1-1; D is perhaps TRBD1 (5 bases). The CDR3 runs 16 residues. CDR1 MGHRA and CDR2 YSYEKL come from the germline V gene. The germline V and J ends were trimmed by 0 bases and 1 base, with 12 bases remaining between them. The CDR3 loop is CASSQDRGGPNTEAFF. CDR3 nucleotides: TGCGCCAGCAGCCAAGATCGGGGGGGACCGAACACTGAAGCTTTCTTT.

The rearrangement links TRBV28 to TRBJ1-2; D is uncertain. The V gene lost 9 bases and the J gene lost 3 bases, with 17 bases spanning the gap. The CDR3 has 14 amino acids. CDR1 is MDHEN, CDR2 SYDVKM, per germline. The CDR3: CASDRTGRDYGYTF. The CDR3 nucleotides read TGTGCCAGTGATCGGACGGGAAGAGACTATGGCTACACCTTC.

V is TRBV4-3 and J is TRBJ2-1, with D possibly matching TRBD1 (5 bases). This CDR3 has 15 amino acids. Germline assignment: CDR1 LGHNA and CDR2 YSLEER. V lost 1 base and J 2 bases, leaving 9 bases between the germline ends. CDR3 amino acids: CASSQGGVTYNEQFF. The DNA of the CDR3 is TGCGCCAGCAGCCAAGGGGGCGTGACCTACAATGAGCAGTTCTTC.

The chain recombines TRBV4-2 with TRBJ2-1, with 14 nucleotides matching TRBD2. Germline assignment: CDR1 LGHNA and CDR2 YNFKEQ. The CDR3 length is 17 residues. The trim removed 0 bases at V and 12 bases at J, leaving 10 bases unmatched. The CDR3 nucleotides are TGTGCCAGCAGCCAAGAACACGTGGGACTAGCGGGAGAAGGGCAGTTCTTC. The encoded protein is CASSQEHVGLAGEGQFF.

V gene TRBV25-1 combines with J gene TRBJ2-7; TRBD1 agrees at 11 bases. Trimming removed 3 bases from V and 3 bases from J; junction bases left unmatched: 4. Germline CDR1 is MGHDK and CDR2 is SYGVNS. The CDR3 loop spans 15 amino acids. The CDR3 region is CASSERDRGDYEQYF. The CDR3, as DNA: TGTGCCAGCAGTGAGCGGGACAGGGGGGACTACGAGCAGTACTTC.

In this sample, this clone turned up once. V gene TRBV15 combines with J gene TRBJ1-5; D is perhaps TRBD1 (6 bases). The ends were cut back, 5 bases at V and 7 bases at J, with 15 bases in the middle. CDR1 and CDR2 (germline): LNHNV, YYDKDF (reference sequence). The CDR3 runs 14 residues. This chain's CDR3 is CATSEQGPGQPQHF. DNA for the CDR3: TGTGCCACCAGCGAACAGGGTCCAGGGCAGCCCCAGCATTTT.

The chain carries TRBV4-1 and TRBJ1-1, with 11 bases that match TRBD1. This CDR3 spans 14 amino acids. V dropped 4 bases and J dropped 5; count of bases not matched to a gene: 3. The germline gives CDR1 MGHRA, CDR2 YSYEKL. The DNA for the CDR3 is TGCGCCAGCAGCCTCCGGGACAGGGGGACTGAAGCTTTCTTT. Protein product: CASSLRDRGTEAFF.

The chain uses TRBV27 and TRBJ2-7; D may be TRBD1 (5 bases). The V gene's germline CDR1 is MNHEY and CDR2 SMNVEV (reference sequence). Trimming pared 1 base from V and 6 bases from J, leaving 16 bases between. The CDR3 runs to 15 residues. Written as DNA, the CDR3 is TGTGCCAGCAGTTTATATACAGGAAAAGTGGGCGAGCAGTACTTC. It codes for CASSLYTGKVGEQYF.

The DNA for the CDR3 is TGTGCCAGCAGGGAGTTGGGGACAGGGGGCGGAGGCGCTGAAGCTTTCTTT. Translating it yields CASRELGTGGGGAEAFF. The chain combines TRBV2 with TRBJ1-1, with 12 bases aligning to TRBD1. The trim removed 6 bases at V and 6 bases at J, leaving 14 bases unmatched. The CDR3 is 17 residues long. Germline CDR1 and CDR2: SNHLY and FYNNEI.

This chain links TRBV5-1 with TRBJ1-3, with D perhaps matching TRBD1 (6 bases). This CDR3 has 15 residues. V was cut by 0 bases and J by 4 bases, with 11 bases left in between. Germline V gene lookup returns CDR1 SGHRS and CDR2 YFSETQ. The CDR3 loop reads CASSLDGRGGNTIYF. The CDR3 nucleotides are TGCGCCAGCAGCTTGGATGGCAGGGGCGGAAACACCATATATTTT.

This chain uses TRBV7-8 with TRBJ1-1; a weak D match, TRBD1 (5 bases). The germline gives CDR1 SGHVS, CDR2 FQNEAQ. This CDR3 spans 15 amino acids. V lost 6 bases to trimming and J lost 1 base, with 15 bases between them. CDR3 region: CASSRKGSSNTEAFF. The CDR3 nucleotides read TGTGCCAGCAGTCGAAAGGGGTCCTCGAACACTGAAGCTTTCTTT.

J is TRBJ2-3 and V is TRBV7-9, with a possible D match to TRBD2 (6 bases). The germline V gene has CDR1 SEHNR and CDR2 FQNEAQ (reference sequence). The CDR3 contains 15 residues. Trimming took 5 bases from V and 6 from J, leaving 18 bases between them. Here the CDR3 reads CASSPPGGASDTQYF. The CDR3 DNA reads as TGTGCCAGCAGCCCCCCCGGGGGAGCTTCCGATACGCAGTATTTT.

V and J are TRBV5-1 and TRBJ2-1; 7 nucleotides align to TRBD1. This CDR3 has 15 residues. V was pared by 6 bases and J by 4 bases, with 10 bases of the junction left unmatched. Germline V gene data show CDR1 as SGHRS and CDR2 as YFSETQ. As DNA, the CDR3 is TGCGCCAGCACCCTGACAGGGTCAGATTACAATGAGCAGTTCTTC. It is translated as CASTLTGSDYNEQFF.

The chain joins TRBV11-2 to TRBJ2-1, with D perhaps matching TRBD2 (6 bases). Per the germline V gene, CDR1 is SGHAT and CDR2 is FQNNGV. The V gene lost 5 bases and the J gene lost 4 bases, with 21 bases spanning the gap. This CDR3 comprises 17 residues. CDR3 in amino acids: CASSPLDLGTGYNEQFF. The CDR3, as DNA: TGTGCCAGCAGCCCTCTAGACCTTGGGACTGGGTACAATGAGCAGTTCTTC.

This chain links TRBV4-3 with TRBJ2-7; 8 nucleotides line up with TRBD2. V lost 4 bases, J lost 0 bases, and 5 bases stayed unmatched. Germline V gene lookup returns CDR1 LGHNA and CDR2 YSLEER. This CDR3 has 15 residues. This CDR3 reads CASSRLLAASYEQYF. DNA of the CDR3: TGCGCCAGCAGCCGATTACTAGCGGCCTCCTACGAGCAGTACTTC.

The chain employs TRBV10-2 and TRBJ2-3, with D hard to call. The germline gives CDR1 WSHSY, CDR2 SAAADI. The CDR3 covers 14 residues. V lost 3 bases and J 5 bases, leaving 12 bases between the germline ends. CDR3 in amino acids: CASSDGYSQDTQYF. CDR3 sequence (DNA): TGCGCCAGCAGTGACGGTTACTCCCAAGATACGCAGTATTTT.

CDR3 in amino acids: CASSPRTGESNQPQHF. CDR3 nucleotides: TGTGCCAGCAGCCCACGGACAGGGGAAAGCAATCAGCCCCAGCATTTT. The rearrangement joins TRBV5-6 to TRBJ1-5, with TRBD1 matching 9 bases. CDR1 and CDR2 from the germline V gene are SGHDT and YYEEEE. J was trimmed by 1 base and V by 4 bases; bases with no gene match: 6. The CDR3 is made up of 16 amino acids.

This chain connects TRBV2 to TRBJ2-1; maybe TRBD1 (6 bases). In germline, CDR1 is SNHLY, CDR2 FYNNEI. This CDR3 comprises 14 residues. Trimming shortened V by 6 bases and J by 0 bases, and 9 bases separated the two germline ends. The CDR3 nucleotides read TGTGCCAGCAGGACAGGACCCTCCTACAATGAGCAGTTCTTC. This encodes CASRTGPSYNEQFF.

This clone was recorded a few times. The CDR3, as DNA: TGTGCCAGCAGTCTAGCAAGCGGGAAGATAGATACGCAGTATTTT. Protein sequence: CASSLASGKIDTQYF. V and J are TRBV6-5 and TRBJ2-3, with TRBD2 matching 7 bases. Unmatched junction bases numbered 10, after V lost 5 bases and J lost 5 bases. The V gene's germline CDR1 is MNHEY and CDR2 SVGAGI. This CDR3 is built from 15 residues.

The chain is built from TRBV24-1 and TRBJ2-1; 8 bases fit TRBD1. The J segment lost 8 bases and the V segment lost 4 bases, leaving 3 bases of the junction unmatched. There are 13 residues in the CDR3. The germline V gene encodes CDR1 KGHDR and CDR2 SFDVKD. The CDR3 reads CATSDSDRDEQFF. DNA of the CDR3: TGTGCCACCAGTGACTCGGACAGGGATGAGCAGTTCTTC.

The genes are TRBV5-1 and TRBJ1-5; D is ambiguous. The CDR3 runs to 13 residues. V gave up 3 bases and J gave up 4 bases, with 8 bases separating them. The germline V gene has CDR1 SGHRS and CDR2 YFSETQ. CDR3 sequence reads: CASSSGLNQPQHF. The DNA for the CDR3 is TGCGCCAGCAGCTCGGGGTTAAATCAGCCCCAGCATTTT.

The CDR3 coding sequence is TGTGCCAGCAGCTTGGACCTAGGACAGGGAACGGGTGAAGCTTTCTTT. Translation gives CASSLDLGQGTGEAFF. The chain carries TRBV5-4 and TRBJ1-1; 8 bases align to TRBD1. The CDR3 spans 16 residues. Germline V gene lookup returns CDR1 SGHNT and CDR2 YYREEE (reference sequence). V gave up 0 bases and J gave up 7 bases; unmatched junction bases: 11.

The V and J genes are TRBV7-2 and TRBJ1-1; D is undetermined. Trimming pared 1 base from V and 3 bases from J, leaving 12 bases between. CDR1 is SGHTA and CDR2 is FQGNSA in the germline V gene. This CDR3 region has 15 residues. The CDR3 DNA reads as TGTGCCAGCAGCTTAGGCGGAGGTGGGGACACTGAAGCTTTCTTT. Residues: CASSLGGGGDTEAFF. Drawing the rest from reference TRBV7-2 and TRBJ1-1, the complete variable domain is GAGVSQSPSNKVTEKGKDVELRCDPISGHTALYWYRQSLGQGLEFLIYFQGNSAPDKSGLPSDRFSAERTGGSVSTLTIQRTQQEDSAVYLCASSLGGGGDTEAFFGQGTRLTVV.

The chain has TRBV5-1 and TRBJ1-1; D gene uncertain. V lost 2 bases to trimming and J lost 1 base, with 6 bases between them. Germline assignment: CDR1 SGHRS and CDR2 YFSETQ. The CDR3 length is 13 residues. CDR3 bases: TGCGCCAGCAGCTTTACAGAGAACACTGAAGCTTTCTTT. This gives the protein CASSFTENTEAFF.

The chain joins TRBV7-2 to TRBJ1-1; D gene unclear. This CDR3 is built from 12 residues. V was shortened by 5 bases and J by 5 bases, with 9 bases between the two germline ends. Germline assignment: CDR1 SGHTA and CDR2 FQGNSA. The CDR3 nucleotides are TGTGCCAGCAGCGGCGTGAGGACTGAAGCTTTCTTT. Residues: CASSGVRTEAFF.

This clone was seen a few times. The chain employs TRBV5-4 and TRBJ1-2; 7 bases map to TRBD1. Germline loops: CDR1 SGHNT, CDR2 YYREEE (reference sequence). J lost 0 bases, V lost 4 bases, and 12 bases had no gene match. The CDR3 sequence is 17 residues long. CDR3 nucleotide sequence: TGTGCCAGCAGCCCTAGCCCGGGAAGGGGGCCTAACTATGGCTACACCTTC. Translation gives CASSPSPGRGPNYGYTF.

This rearrangement joins TRBV29-1 to TRBJ2-7; 9 bases match TRBD2. This CDR3 has 14 amino acids. The germline gives CDR1 SQVTM, CDR2 ANQGSEA. The V segment lost 4 bases and the J segment 4 bases; nucleotides outside the gene matches: 8. CDR3 sequence (DNA): TGCAGCGTTGCCTTTTCAACTAGCGGGTACGAGCAGTACTTC. Translating it yields CSVAFSTSGYEQYF.

V and J are TRBV2 and TRBJ1-1, with D perhaps matching TRBD1 (6 bases). The germline V gene has CDR1 SNHLY and CDR2 FYNNEI. This CDR3 is 14 amino acids long. The germline V and J ends were trimmed by 6 bases and 3 bases, with 14 bases remaining between them. The CDR3 coding sequence is TGTGCCAGCAGCTATACAGGGTCGCACACTGAAGCTTTCTTT. It is translated as CASSYTGSHTEAFF.

This clone was seen only once. The chain links TRBV18 to TRBJ1-6; D gene unclear. The CDR3 has 14 residues. Trimming took 3 bases from V and 7 from J, leaving 10 bases between them. Germline CDR1 KGHSH, CDR2 LQKENI. As DNA, the CDR3 is TGTGCCAGCTCACCGAATGCTATAAATTCACCCCTCCACTTT. This sequence encodes CASSPNAINSPLHF.